A single T cell receptor (beta chain) is shown here with its context. What it recognizes is unknown. The data were taken from a study of cytomegalovirus exposure and HLA in healthy donors. The V gene's germline CDR1 is MDHEN and CDR2 SYDVKM. The length of the CDR3 is 15 residues. Trimming cost V 5 bases and J 7 bases, with 17 bases left between them. Vbeta (60) and Jbeta (13) primers were used in the PCR. Profiled with immunoSEQ multiplex PCR; TCRdb holds only in-frame clones, not every one. This sample has 130,000 or so clones, with about four fifths found just once. These donors counted as nominally healthy when sampled, but unrecorded immune exposures were likely. Study-level points and caveats: Sequencing likely generated an artifact that appeared as a cluster of highly shared sequence variants.

The chain is built from TRBV28 and TRBJ1-4; no clear D gene. This TCR was sampled from a man younger than 40 in good health and CMV-seronegative. Sequencing input: PBMCs. The CDR3 DNA reads TGTGCCAGCAGTCCCGATGGAGGGAGGTTTGAAAAACTGTTTTTT. It encodes CASSPDGGRFEKLFF.